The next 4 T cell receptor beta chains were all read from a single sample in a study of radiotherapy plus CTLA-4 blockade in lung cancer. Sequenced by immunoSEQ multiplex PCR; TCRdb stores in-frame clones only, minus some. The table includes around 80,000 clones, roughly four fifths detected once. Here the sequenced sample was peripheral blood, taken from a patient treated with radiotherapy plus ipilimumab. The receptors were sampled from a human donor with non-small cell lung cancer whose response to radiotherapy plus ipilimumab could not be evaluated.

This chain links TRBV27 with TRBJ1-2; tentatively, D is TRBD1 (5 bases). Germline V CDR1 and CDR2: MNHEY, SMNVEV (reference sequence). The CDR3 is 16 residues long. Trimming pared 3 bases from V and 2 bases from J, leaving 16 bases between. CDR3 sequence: CASSFAGMGRNYGYTF. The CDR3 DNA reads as TGTGCCAGCAGTTTCGCAGGGATGGGGCGGAACTATGGCTACACCTTC.

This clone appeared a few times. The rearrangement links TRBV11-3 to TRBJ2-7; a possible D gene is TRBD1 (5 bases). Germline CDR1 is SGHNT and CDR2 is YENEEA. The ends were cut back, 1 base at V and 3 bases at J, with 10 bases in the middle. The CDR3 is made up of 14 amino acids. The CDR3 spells CASSLGRDRYEQYF. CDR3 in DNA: TGTGCCAGCAGCTTAGGCAGGGATCGCTACGAGCAGTACTTC.

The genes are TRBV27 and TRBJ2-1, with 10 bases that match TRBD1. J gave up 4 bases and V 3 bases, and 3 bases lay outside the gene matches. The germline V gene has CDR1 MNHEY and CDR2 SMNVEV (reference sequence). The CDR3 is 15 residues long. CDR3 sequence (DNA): TGTGCCAGCAGTTTGACAGGGGGCGGATACAATGAGCAGTTCTTC. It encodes CASSLTGGGYNEQFF.

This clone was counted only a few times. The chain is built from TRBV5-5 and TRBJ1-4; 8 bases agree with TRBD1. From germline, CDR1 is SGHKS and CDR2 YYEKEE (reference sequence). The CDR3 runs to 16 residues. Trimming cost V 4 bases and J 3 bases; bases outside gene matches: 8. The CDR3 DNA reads TGTGCCAGCAGCGATTTACCGGGACAGGCTAATGAAAAACTGTTTTTT. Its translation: CASSDLPGQANEKLFF.